The rows below give T cell receptor beta chains drawn from one sample of a study of human T cells and chemical hapten exposure. TCRdb independently ran MiXCR on the RACE reads; one entry per CDR3 protein. The sample holds more than 85,000 distinct CDR3 sequences; 8.5% are singletons and the top ten take 2.6%. The sequencing here drew on whole blood, taken in connection with sensitization to the hapten diphenylcyclopropenone (DPC). The receptors come from a man in his forties or fifties with alopecia areata. Some clones in this sample may be carry-over from other donors' samples. Each CDR3 is given with its conserved first and last residue. A D gene is named only where the DNA matches it firmly. Not all rows give a size; the values are once, few, many and, for expanded clones, a class.

len	v_gene	j_gene	d_gene	abundance	CDR3aa	CDR3nt
13	TRBV29-1	TRBJ2-2	TRBD2	many	CSADRGVPGELFF	TGCAGCGCCGATCGGGGGGTCCCCGGGGAGCTGTTTTTT
17	TRBV20-1	TRBJ1-1	TRBD1	many	CSAGAGQGAKGGREAFF	TGCAGTGCCGGCGCTGGGCAGGGGGCGAAGGGGGGACGAGAAGCTTTCTTT
15	TRBV29-1	TRBJ2-1	NA	NA	CSVEGQLAYFSEQFF	TGCAGCGTTGAGGGCCAACTAGCTTACTTCAGTGAGCAGTTCTTC
15	TRBV9	TRBJ2-3	NA	NA	CASSVRPMGTDTQYF	TGTGCCAGCAGCGTACGTCCTATGGGCACAGATACGCAGTATTTT
13	TRBV6-5	TRBJ1-5	NA	many	CASSYSSNQPQHF	TGTGCCAGCAGTTACTCGAGTAATCAGCCCCAGCATTTT
16	TRBV5-1	TRBJ2-1	TRBD2	NA	CASSAPYSGSRNEQFF	TGCGCCAGCAGCGCCCCGTATAGCGGGAGCCGCAATGAGCAGTTCTTC
18	TRBV27	TRBJ2-1	NA	many	CASSLWLGQGTSGNEQFF	TGTGCCAGCAGTTTATGGTTGGGGCAGGGAACGAGTGGCAATGAGCAGTTCTTC
13	TRBV29-1	TRBJ1-5	TRBD1	NA	CSARVGQGQPQHF	TGCAGCGCGAGGGTTGGACAGGGTCAGCCCCAGCATTTT
13	TRBV2	TRBJ2-2	NA	NA	CASSEFRTGELFF	TGTGCCAGCAGTGAATTTCGCACCGGGGAGCTGTTTTTT
13	TRBV29-1	TRBJ1-5	TRBD1	many	CSVEQGANQPQHF	TGCAGCGTTGAACAGGGGGCCAATCAGCCCCAGCATTTT
15	TRBV6-6	TRBJ1-5	NA	medium-sized	CASSFGVLPDQPQHF	TGTGCCAGCAGTTTCGGGGTTCTACCGGATCAGCCCCAGCATTTT
16	TRBV4-3	TRBJ1-6	TRBD1	NA	CASSQDIGQGHSPLHF	TGCGCCAGCAGCCAAGATATTGGACAGGGCCACTCACCCCTCCACTTT
14	TRBV28	TRBJ1-1	NA	NA	CASSSGTGDTEAFF	TGTGCCAGCAGTTCCGGGACGGGGGACACTGAAGCTTTCTTT
16	TRBV6-6	TRBJ2-2	NA	many	CASSYSGGATTGELFF	TGTGCCAGCAGTTACTCAGGGGGGGCGACCACCGGGGAGCTGTTTTTT
18	TRBV4-1	TRBJ1-2	NA	many	CASSQDALRQALNYGYTF	TGCGCCAGCAGCCAAGACGCCCTAAGGCAGGCCCTCAACTATGGCTACACCTTC
16	TRBV11-2	TRBJ2-3	TRBD2	NA	CASSFRLAATTDTQYF	TGTGCCAGCAGCTTCCGACTAGCGGCAACCACAGATACGCAGTATTTT
12	TRBV7-6	TRBJ2-3	NA	few	CASGPRTDTQYF	TGTGCCAGCGGCCCCCGCACAGATACGCAGTATTTT
15	TRBV11-3	TRBJ2-1	TRBD2	NA	CASSFVRERSNEQFF	TGTGCCAGCAGCTTCGTGCGGGAGAGGTCCAATGAGCAGTTCTTC
10	TRBV29-1	TRBJ2-1	NA	few	CSVGYNEQFF	TGCAGCGTTGGGTACAATGAGCAGTTCTTC
14	TRBV2	TRBJ2-7	TRBD2	few	CASSVVAGAREQYF	TGTGCCAGCAGTGTAGTGGCGGGAGCTAGAGAGCAGTACTTC
14	TRBV5-1	TRBJ1-4	TRBD1	many	CASSWTGSNEKLFF	TGCGCCAGCAGCTGGACAGGCAGCAATGAAAAACTGTTTTTT
14	TRBV7-9	TRBJ2-5	NA	many	CASSLADGGWTQYF	TGTGCCAGCAGCTTAGCGGACGGTGGGTGGACCCAGTACTTC
15	TRBV5-4	TRBJ2-2	TRBD1	few	CASSHRGQVTGELFF	TGTGCCAGCAGCCACAGGGGGCAGGTCACCGGGGAGCTGTTTTTT
12	TRBV7-9	TRBJ1-6	NA	many	CASSRWNSPLHF	TGTGCCAGCAGCCGGTGGAATTCACCCCTCCACTTT
16	TRBV9	TRBJ2-1	TRBD2	NA	CASSVQGGSGYNEQFF	TGTGCCAGCAGCGTACAGGGCGGGAGCGGGTACAATGAGCAGTTCTTC